The 30 T cell receptor beta chains reported below all come from one sample, sequenced in a study of CD8+ T cells in alopecia areata. RNA, once extracted, was reverse transcribed into cDNA for use as the sequencing template. Sequenced by immunoSEQ multiplex PCR; TCRdb stores in-frame clones only, minus some. The data contain approximately 59,000 clones, about half of them singletons. The sequencing here drew on CD8+ T cells sorted from blood, taken at week 0. The receptors shown here come from a human donor with alopecia areata.

This clone showed up just a few times. The V and J genes are TRBV6-5 and TRBJ2-5, with TRBD1 as a possible D gene (6 bases). CDR3 length: 15 amino acids. The V end lost 1 base, the J end lost 5 bases, and 14 bases lay between the germline ends. The germline V gene encodes CDR1 MNHEY and CDR2 SVGAGI. CDR3 region: CASSYYTGRGETQYF. CDR3 sequence (DNA): TGTGCCAGCAGTTACTACACAGGGCGAGGCGAGACCCAGTACTTC.

This chain uses TRBV30 with TRBJ1-2; D not resolved. From germline, CDR1 is GTSNPN and CDR2 SVGIG (reference sequence). Trimming removed 0 bases at V and 6 bases at J, with 14 bases between. The CDR3 totals 14 residues. As DNA, the CDR3 is TGTGCCTGGAGTGTGTCCGTCGGAGCCGATGGCTACACCTTC. Its translation is CAWSVSVGADGYTF. Full variable domain (remainder filled in from reference TRBV30 and TRBJ1-2): SQTIHQWPATLVQPVGSPLSLECTVEGTSNPNLYWYRQAAGRGLQLLFYSVGIGQISSEVPQNLSASRPQDRQFILSSKKLLLSDSGFYLCAWSVSVGADGYTFGSGTRLTVV.

This clone has a handful of counts. The chain links TRBV6-5 to TRBJ2-2; perhaps TRBD2 as D (6 bases). The CDR3 spans 14 residues. V was cut by 2 bases and J by 5 bases, with 9 bases left in between. The germline gives CDR1 MNHEY, CDR2 SVGAGI. The CDR3 spells CASSYGRGTGELFF. CDR3 bases: TGTGCCAGCAGTTACGGACGGGGGACCGGGGAGCTGTTTTTT.

This clone has just a few counts. The chain uses TRBV27 and TRBJ1-1; no definite D call. CDR3 length: 13 residues. Trimming took 6 bases from V and 11 from J, leaving 19 bases between them. Germline loops: CDR1 MNHEY, CDR2 SMNVEV (reference sequence). The DNA for the CDR3 is TGTGCCAGCAGAACCGGGTCCTACCTGCGGGCTTTCTTT. As protein: CASRTGSYLRAFF.

J is TRBJ2-1 and V is TRBV5-6; D unclear. The CDR3 contains 15 residues. CDR1 SGHDT and CDR2 YYEEEE come from the germline V gene. The V gene lost 2 bases and the J gene lost 3 bases, with 12 bases spanning the gap. The CDR3 coding sequence is TGTGCCAGCAGCTTTGTTGTTACAGACTACAATGAGCAGTTCTTC. It codes for CASSFVVTDYNEQFF.

The chain links TRBV7-2 to TRBJ1-1, with no clear D. Trimming stripped 5 bases from V and 6 bases from J, with 10 bases between. Germline CDR1 is SGHTA and CDR2 is FQGNSA. The CDR3 covers 12 residues. The CDR3 coding sequence is TGTGCCAGCAGCCCCCCAGCCCCTGAAGCTTTCTTT. Its protein is CASSPPAPEAFF.

The chain combines TRBV11-2 with TRBJ1-1; 7 bases map to TRBD1. With 5 bases clipped from V and 6 bases from J, the junction kept 6 bases outside the gene matches. The CDR3 sequence is 13 residues long. Germline V gives CDR1 SGHAT, CDR2 FQNNGV. The DNA for the CDR3 is TGTGCCAGCAGCCTCACAGGGGTAGCTGAAGCTTTCTTT. Translated, it gives CASSLTGVAEAFF.

This chain links TRBV7-9 with TRBJ1-1, with D unclear. The CDR3 length is 15 residues. The germline V gene encodes CDR1 SEHNR and CDR2 FQNEAQ (reference sequence). The V and J ends lost 5 bases and 0 bases respectively, with 13 bases between them. In nucleotides, the CDR3 is TGTGCCAGCAGCCAACGGGCCAGCTTGAACACTGAAGCTTTCTTT. It translates to CASSQRASLNTEAFF.

V gene TRBV29-1 combines with J gene TRBJ2-7, with D perhaps TRBD1 or TRBD2 (6 bases each). Per the germline V gene, CDR1 is SQVTM and CDR2 is ANQGSEA. Trimming removed 7 bases at V and 6 bases at J, with 16 bases between. The CDR3 runs to 12 residues. This CDR3 is CSATGGRAEQYF. In DNA form, the CDR3 reads TGCAGCGCTACCGGGGGCCGAGCCGAGCAGTACTTC.

The J gene is TRBJ2-5, the V gene TRBV7-9; a possible D gene is TRBD1 (8 bases). V lost 5 bases and J lost 3, with 13 bases in between. Germline V gene lookup returns CDR1 SEHNR and CDR2 FQNEAQ (reference sequence). The CDR3 extends over 14 amino acids. CDR3 coding DNA: TGTGCCAGCAGCCAAACAGGGGGGGAAGAGACCCAGTACTTC. Amino acids: CASSQTGGEETQYF.

V and J are TRBV6-5 and TRBJ2-3; D is possibly TRBD1 (5 bases). Germline V gene sequence: CDR1 MNHEY, CDR2 SVGAGI. The CDR3 has 14 residues. Trimming left V 5 bases short and J 2 bases short, with 11 bases between. CDR3: CASSIYRYTDTQYF. The DNA for the CDR3 is TGTGCCAGCAGTATTTACAGGTACACAGATACGCAGTATTTT.

This clone was counted a few times. V usage is TRBV7-9 and J usage is TRBJ2-7, with D perhaps TRBD1 (6 bases). V lost 1 base and J lost 4, with 20 bases in between. Germline CDR1 and CDR2: SEHNR and FQNEAQ (reference sequence). The CDR3 runs to 17 residues. DNA for the CDR3: TGTGCCAGCAGCTTAGACGAAACAGGGTCGGGTGTATACGAGCAGTACTTC. Protein sequence: CASSLDETGSGVYEQYF. The whole variable domain, remainder taken from reference TRBV7-9 and TRBJ2-7, is DTGVSQNPRHKITKRGQNVTFRCDPISEHNRLYWYRQTLGQGPEFLTYFQNEAQLEKSRLLSDRFSAERPKGSFSTLEIQRTEQGDSAMYLCASSLDETGSGVYEQYFGPGTRLTVT.

The chain joins TRBV5-6 to TRBJ2-5; D possibly corresponds to TRBD1 (5 bases). The CDR3 is 16 amino acids. Germline CDR1 reads SGHDT; CDR2 reads YYEEEE. V was trimmed by 4 bases and J by 3 bases, leaving 19 bases between them. Here the CDR3 DNA reads TGTGCCAGCAGCCAATTACAGGACCGCTCAGAAGAGACCCAGTACTTC. Protein product: CASSQLQDRSEETQYF.

V gene TRBV27 combines with J gene TRBJ2-7; D perhaps matches TRBD2 (5 bases). The CDR3 runs 12 residues. V lost 5 bases, J lost 6 bases, and 11 bases lay in between. Germline V gene data show CDR1 as MNHEY and CDR2 as SMNVEV (reference sequence). DNA of the CDR3: TGTGCCAGCAGTATGCCGGGATTCGAGCAGTACTTC. Its protein product is CASSMPGFEQYF.

The chain has TRBV29-1 and TRBJ1-2; D remains unclear. The germline V gene encodes CDR1 SQVTM and CDR2 ANQGSEA. Trimming took off 2 bases at V and 13 bases at J, with 14 bases between the two ends. This CDR3 spans 11 amino acids. CDR3 amino acids: CSVEYKVSSTF. CDR3 coding DNA: TGCAGCGTTGAATATAAGGTCAGCAGCACCTTC.

The chain carries TRBV27 and TRBJ1-5; the D is unclear. V dropped 3 bases and J dropped 1 base, with 4 bases sitting between them. The length of the CDR3 is 13 residues. The germline V gene encodes CDR1 MNHEY and CDR2 SMNVEV (reference sequence). The CDR3: CASSFDSNQPQHF. CDR3 bases: TGTGCCAGCAGTTTCGACAGCAATCAGCCCCAGCATTTT.

The chain links TRBV7-6 to TRBJ2-2; TRBD1 matches at 9 bases. This CDR3 is 16 amino acids long. The V segment lost 6 bases and the J segment 3 bases; nucleotides outside the gene matches: 8. Germline lookup yields CDR1 SGHVS and CDR2 FNYEAQ. The CDR3 loop reads CASSLFTGGYTGELFF. DNA for the CDR3: TGTGCCAGCAGTTTATTTACAGGGGGCTACACCGGGGAGCTGTTTTTT.

A few counts support this clone. The rearrangement joins TRBV7-9 to TRBJ1-1; unclear D gene. The CDR3 is made up of 13 amino acids. Germline V CDR1 and CDR2: SEHNR, FQNEAQ (reference sequence). V gave up 3 bases and J gave up 3 bases, with 8 bases separating them. The CDR3 spells CASSFPGDTEAFF. Here the CDR3 DNA reads TGTGCCAGCAGCTTCCCTGGGGACACTGAAGCTTTCTTT.

About this clone itself: It may be a read error: a sequence one base away is much more abundant. This chain joins TRBV2 and TRBJ2-3; weak D call: TRBD2 (5 bases). Germline V gene sequence: CDR1 SNHLY, CDR2 FYNNEI. CDR3 length equals 13 residues. CDR3 loop: CASSQDSSGTQYF. DNA of the CDR3: TGCGCCAGCAGCCAAGATAGTTCGGGAACGCAGTATTTT.

The chain joins TRBV19 to TRBJ2-7; D is undetermined. With 4 bases removed from V and 4 bases from J, the gap between germline ends came to 11 bases. CDR3 size: 13 residues. From germline, CDR1 is LNHDA and CDR2 SQIVND (reference sequence). This chain's CDR3 is CASSRGMVYEQYF. DNA for the CDR3: TGTGCCAGTAGTAGGGGTATGGTATACGAGCAGTACTTC. The variable domain in full, completed from reference TRBV19 and TRBJ2-7, reads DGGITQSPKYLFRKEGQNVTLSCEQNLNHDAMYWYRQDPGQGLRLIYYSQIVNDFQKGDIAEGYSVSREKKESFPLTVTSAQKNPTAFYLCASSRGMVYEQYFGPGTRLTVT.

The chain combines TRBV29-1 with TRBJ1-1; the match to TRBD1 covers 7 bases. In germline, CDR1 is SQVTM, CDR2 ANQGSEA. With 7 bases clipped from V and 10 bases from J, the junction kept 9 bases outside the gene matches. This CDR3 has 11 amino acids. The CDR3 reads CSAGTAAGAFF. For the CDR3, the DNA is TGCAGCGCCGGGACAGCCGCTGGAGCTTTCTTT.

As concerns this clone: The junction shows a germline mismatch at one end, possibly a read error. V and J are TRBV5-4 and TRBJ1-2; D is possibly TRBD1 (6 bases). CDR3 length: 16 amino acids. Germline V gene data show CDR1 as SGHNT and CDR2 as YYREEE (reference sequence). The CDR3 sequence: CASSQDRWTVYYGYTF. CDR3 nucleotides: TGCGCCAGCAGCCAAGATCGATGGACAGTTTACTATGGCTACACCTTC.

The chain links TRBV11-2 to TRBJ2-2; maybe TRBD2 (6 bases). Germline assignment: CDR1 SGHAT and CDR2 FQNNGV. This CDR3 has 14 residues. Trimming left V 2 bases short and J 6 bases short, with 10 bases between. The CDR3 here is CASSLMPGAGELFF. CDR3 coding DNA: TGTGCCAGCAGCTTAATGCCGGGAGCCGGGGAGCTGTTTTTT.

There are a few counts of this clone. The chain has TRBV10-2 and TRBJ2-1; 9 bases are shared with TRBD2. V dropped 3 bases and J dropped 8; count of bases not matched to a gene: 11. Germline assignment: CDR1 WSHSY and CDR2 SAAADI. The CDR3 length is 16 residues. CDR3 nucleotides: TGCGCCAGCAGTGAACGCGGCGGGAGGGGAGGGGATGAGCAGTTCTTC. This translates into CASSERGGRGGDEQFF.

This clone has more than one count but fewer than ten. The rearrangement uses TRBV2 and TRBJ2-1; weak D call: TRBD1 (6 bases). V was pared by 7 bases and J by 5 bases, with 15 bases between. The CDR3 runs 14 residues. Germline V gene data show CDR1 as SNHLY and CDR2 as FYNNEI. CDR3 protein: CASMPGQPNNEQFF. The CDR3 region has the DNA TGTGCCAGCATGCCAGGACAGCCTAACAATGAGCAGTTCTTC. The entire variable domain, with the rest obtained from reference TRBV2 and TRBJ2-1, is as follows: EPEVTQTPSHQVTQMGQEVILRCVPISNHLYFYWYRQILGQKVEFLVSFYNNEISEKSEIFDDQFSVERPDGSNFTLKIRSTKLEDSAMYFCASMPGQPNNEQFFGPGTRLTVL.

V gene TRBV5-1 combines with J gene TRBJ2-3; D call uncertain. The CDR3 has 17 amino acids. Trimming shortened V by 0 bases and J by 6 bases, and 20 bases separated the two germline ends. Germline lookup yields CDR1 SGHRS and CDR2 YFSETQ. CDR3 region: CASSLGPGRLLTDTQYF. The CDR3 bases are TGCGCCAGCAGCTTGGGCCCAGGACGCCTACTAACGGATACGCAGTATTTT.

This clone was seen a handful of times. V and J are TRBV6-1 and TRBJ2-3; possible D gene TRBD2, 6 bases. Germline assignment: CDR1 MNHNS and CDR2 SASEGT. Trimming left V 4 bases short and J 0 bases short, with 14 bases between. This CDR3 is built from 16 residues. The CDR3 DNA is TGTGCCAGCAGTGTCCCCCTGAGCGGGAGCACAGATACGCAGTATTTT. Translated, it gives CASSVPLSGSTDTQYF.

This rearrangement joins TRBV29-1 to TRBJ2-1, with 7 bases fitting TRBD2. Germline CDR1 SQVTM, CDR2 ANQGSEA. There are 16 residues in the CDR3. The trim removed 5 bases at V and 4 bases at J, leaving 14 bases unmatched. The CDR3 DNA reads as TGCAGCGTTCGAACTAGCGCCCGTTCTCTTTACAATGAGCAGTTCTTC. It is translated as CSVRTSARSLYNEQFF.

This clone was counted between two and nine times. The chain combines TRBV29-1 with TRBJ1-2, with D possibly matching TRBD1 (5 bases). Germline loops: CDR1 SQVTM, CDR2 ANQGSEA. Trimming removed 4 bases at V and 3 bases at J, with 15 bases between. This CDR3 contains 14 residues. The CDR3 nucleotides read TGCAGCGTTGTTAGTCAGGGTGTTTACTATGGCTACACCTTC. Amino acids: CSVVSQGVYYGYTF. Based on the CDR3 plus reference TRBV29-1 and TRBJ1-2, the full variable domain is SAVISQKPSRDICQRGTSLTIQCQVDSQVTMMFWYRQQPGQSLTLIATANQGSEATYESGFVIDKFPISRPNLTFSTLTVSNMSPEDSSIYLCSVVSQGVYYGYTFGSGTRLTVV.

J is TRBJ2-7 and V is TRBV7-6; no definite D call. Germline V CDR1 and CDR2: SGHVS, FNYEAQ. The length of the CDR3 is 14 residues. The V gene lost 0 bases and the J gene lost 1 base, with 7 bases spanning the gap. CDR3 amino acids: CASSLAVGSYEQYF. The CDR3 DNA follows: TGTGCCAGCAGCTTAGCGGTTGGTTCCTACGAGCAGTACTTC.